The 14 T cell receptor beta chains below were found in one sample sequenced in a study of early T cells in non-severe SARS-CoV-2 infection. TCRdb reprocessed the 5' RACE reads via MiXCR and lists one record per CDR3 protein. The data contain tens of thousands of distinct CDR3 sequences, 9.5% to 13% of them seen just once; the ten biggest clones take up 9.5% to 13%. The sequencing sample was made of whole blood. These receptors were collected from an adult who was a healthcare worker with PCR-confirmed SARS-CoV-2 infection or an uninfected control (not recorded which).

At least ten counts were recorded for this clonotype. This chain links TRBV20-1 with TRBJ2-7; unclear D gene. The length of the CDR3 is 13 residues. Germline CDR1 and CDR2: DFQATT and SNEGSKA (reference sequence). V lost 6 bases to trimming and J lost 6 bases, with 18 bases between them. CDR3 protein: CSALDPTRGEQYF. The DNA of the CDR3 is TGCAGTGCCCTCGACCCCACACGAGGCGAGCAGTACTTC.

This clonotype was counted at least ten times. This chain uses TRBV24-1 with TRBJ2-5; D may match TRBD1 or TRBD2 (5 bases each). From germline, CDR1 is KGHDR and CDR2 SFDVKD. Trimming took 5 bases from V and 5 from J, leaving 14 bases between them. There are 14 residues in the CDR3. CDR3 loop: CATSGALAGETQYF. The CDR3 DNA reads TGTGCCACCAGTGGTGCTCTAGCAGGGGAGACCCAGTACTTC.

The sample holds many counts of this clonotype. The chain has TRBV19 and TRBJ2-1; TRBD2 is a possible D gene (5 bases). V lost 4 bases to trimming and J lost 9 bases, with 16 bases between them. Germline CDR1 LNHDA, CDR2 SQIVND (reference sequence). The CDR3 covers 14 residues. DNA of the CDR3: TGTGCCAGTAGTACAGTCCCCGACGCGGGTGAGCAGTTCTTC. It codes for CASSTVPDAGEQFF. Drawing the rest from reference TRBV19 and TRBJ2-1, the complete variable domain is DGGITQSPKYLFRKEGQNVTLSCEQNLNHDAMYWYRQDPGQGLRLIYYSQIVNDFQKGDIAEGYSVSREKKESFPLTVTSAQKNPTAFYLCASSTVPDAGEQFFGPGTRLTVL.

The V and J genes are TRBV6-6 and TRBJ1-5; possibly TRBD1 for D (5 bases). The CDR3 contains 11 residues. Trimming stripped 5 bases from V and 7 bases from J, with 6 bases between. The germline V gene has CDR1 MNHNY and CDR2 SVGAGI (reference sequence). The CDR3 loop is CASSRGQPQHF. For the CDR3, the DNA is TGTGCCAGCAGTCGGGGGCAGCCCCAGCATTTT.

This clonotype has a count of ten or more. The rearrangement uses TRBV3-1 and TRBJ1-2; TRBD1 might be the D (5 bases). V was trimmed by 3 bases and J by 11 bases, leaving 10 bases between them. The CDR3 is 11 amino acids. CDR1 and CDR2 from the germline V gene are LGHDT and YNNKEL (reference sequence). CDR3: CASSQTTGYTF. The CDR3 region has the DNA TGTGCCAGCAGCCAGACAACAGGATACACCTTC.

This clonotype has ten or more counts. This chain joins TRBV18 and TRBJ1-5, with D uncertain. This CDR3 is built from 14 residues. From germline, CDR1 is KGHSH and CDR2 LQKENI. V was cut by 6 bases and J by 4 bases, with 13 bases left in between. DNA of the CDR3: TGTGCCAGCTCCGAGGCCAGTATTAATCAGCCCCAGCATTTT. This codes for CASSEASINQPQHF.

This clonotype was recorded a few times. The chain has TRBV20-1 and TRBJ2-1, with 8 bases aligning to TRBD1. CDR1 and CDR2 (germline): DFQATT, SNEGSKA (reference sequence). The CDR3 spans 14 residues. The J segment lost 4 bases and the V segment lost 3 bases, leaving 5 bases of the junction unmatched. The CDR3 here is CSASVDREYNEQFF. CDR3 in DNA: TGCAGTGCTAGTGTGGACAGGGAATACAATGAGCAGTTCTTC.

This clonotype has a handful of counts. This chain links TRBV6-5 with TRBJ1-5; a weak D match, TRBD1 (6 bases). The CDR3 covers 15 residues. V was cut by 6 bases and J by 0 bases, with 12 bases left in between. CDR1 and CDR2 from the germline V gene are MNHEY and SVGAGI. The CDR3: CASSPGQFSNQPQHF. The CDR3 DNA reads as TGTGCCAGCAGCCCGGGACAATTTAGCAATCAGCCCCAGCATTTT.

This clonotype has more than one count but fewer than ten. Here the CDR3 DNA reads TGCGCCAGCAGCCCCCGGGGGGGCGAGGGCACTGAAGCTTTCTTT. It codes for CASSPRGGEGTEAFF. V usage is TRBV5-1 and J usage is TRBJ1-1; TRBD1 might be the D (6 bases). The V and J ends lost 4 bases and 4 bases respectively, with 17 bases between them. This CDR3 comprises 15 residues. Per the germline V gene, CDR1 is SGHRS and CDR2 is YFSETQ.

This clonotype came up a few times. The chain carries TRBV4-1 and TRBJ1-1, with no clear D. The CDR3 is 13 residues long. Germline-derived CDR1 and CDR2 are MGHRA and YSYEKL. Deletions cut 3 bases from V and 1 base from J, with 6 bases between. The CDR3 spells CASSHRQNTEAFF. The CDR3, as DNA: TGCGCCAGCAGCCATCGACAGAACACTGAAGCTTTCTTT.

The chain carries TRBV7-2 and TRBJ2-7; D not certain. Germline V gene data show CDR1 as SGHTA and CDR2 as FQGNSA. Trimming left V 1 base short and J 2 bases short, with 15 bases between. This CDR3 spans 16 amino acids. CDR3 protein: CASSLVSVGKTYEQYF. The CDR3 DNA is TGTGCCAGCAGCTTAGTTTCCGTTGGGAAAACCTACGAGCAGTACTTC.

This clonotype was seen many times. This chain joins TRBV6-2 or TRBV6-3 and TRBJ2-1, with D tentatively TRBD2 (6 bases). The V end lost 6 bases, the J end lost 10 bases, and 22 bases lay between the germline ends. The CDR3 runs to 15 residues. Germline CDR1 is MNHEY and CDR2 is SVGEGT. The CDR3 bases are TGTGCCAGCAGCCGACCGGGACTCCCACCGGGGGAGCAGTTCTTC. Protein product: CASSRPGLPPGEQFF.

The V call is TRBV5-1, the J call TRBJ2-2, with a tentative D call TRBD2 (6 bases). The CDR3 has 15 residues. Deletions cut 4 bases from V and 4 bases from J, with 14 bases between. Per germline, CDR1 SGHRS and CDR2 YFSETQ. CDR3 amino acids: CASSPNGRSTGELFF. In DNA, the CDR3 is TGCGCCAGCAGCCCTAACGGGAGATCCACCGGGGAGCTGTTTTTT.

This clonotype was detected only a few times. The chain couples TRBV30 to TRBJ1-2; perhaps TRBD1 as D (5 bases). Germline V gene sequence: CDR1 GTSNPN, CDR2 SVGIG (reference sequence). CDR3 size: 12 residues. Trimming left V 3 bases short and J 4 bases short, with 9 bases between. The CDR3 loop reads CAWRTAGYGYTF. The CDR3 coding sequence is TGTGCCTGGAGGACAGCCGGCTATGGCTACACCTTC.